Only one count was recorded for the clone carrying this TCR beta chain. What it binds is not known. This entry belongs to a study of shared clonotypes between healthy human individuals. Overall study findings and caveats: Non-shared clonotypes were found to have lower generation probabilities than the clonotypes that were shared by all four of the sorted-subset donors. Only blood was sampled; tissue repertoires likely differ. Roughly 5% of naive CD4 clonotypes were common to a few donors.

The CDR3 has 19 residues. CDR1 is LGHNA and CDR2 is YNFKEQ in the germline V gene. Trimming removed 0 bases from V and 10 bases from J; junction bases left unmatched: 16. Positively selected for CCR7, the CD45RO-negative cells used as naive CD8 cells excluded terminally differentiated effector memory CD45RA+ cells. An even split of each subset's genomic DNA across several immunoSEQ plates was performed. Clones were sequenced by immunoSEQ multiplex PCR, and TCRdb holds only the in-frame ones, with some missing. The table records 550,000 to 650,000 clones, approximately 96% of them present only once. Sequenced input: naive CD8+ T cells sorted from blood. This chain joins TRBV4-2 and TRBJ2-1, with 12 bases identical to TRBD2. This receptor was obtained from a woman under 40 in good health. The CDR3 region is CASSQDHASGRARVMEQFF. The CDR3 region has the DNA TGTGCCAGCAGCCAAGATCATGCTAGCGGGAGGGCCCGGGTTATGGAGCAGTTCTTC.